Included here is one TCR beta chain sequence, with context. Its specificity is unknown. Method: immunoSEQ multiplex PCR; TCRdb's copy keeps in-frame clones and lacks some. The sample consists of approximately 70,000 clones, approximately 90% of them appearing once. CDR1 is SNHLY and CDR2 is FYNNEI in the germline V gene. The trim removed 4 bases at V and 7 bases at J, leaving 12 bases unmatched. CDR3 length equals 15 residues. The data were taken from a study of OX40 agonist ivuxolimab in advanced cancers. General study points: Average numbers of expanded clones were greater in CD8+ T cells than in CD4+.

The source is an adult with an advanced solid tumor such as melanoma, head and neck, liver or kidney cancer. The chain has TRBV2 and TRBJ1-2; TRBD1 matches at 7 bases. Sequencing used CD4+ or CD8+ T cells sorted from blood, obtained in a trial of the OX40 agonist ivuxolimab. The CDR3 here is CASSGSTGKRLGYTF. CDR3 nucleotides: TGTGCCAGCAGTGGTTCGACAGGGAAGCGGCTTGGCTACACCTTC.